This T cell receptor (beta chain) was recovered during a study of CD8 T cells in ankylosing spondylitis. General study findings and limits: Made up of several highly homologous variants, a TCR beta motif appeared characteristic of ankylosing spondylitis blood. Disease-linked clones were reportedly significantly enriched in matched ankylosing spondylitis synovial fluid. Some motif variants were previously reported in reactive arthritis synovial fluid and blood.

In regard to this clonotype: What it binds is not known.

Making the TCR beta libraries involved quantitative 5'-RACE with molecular barcodes. TCRdb re-called the 5' RACE reads with MiXCR, one entry per CDR3 protein. The profile shows about 540,000 distinct CDR3 sequences, roughly an eighth of them singletons. The CDR3 is 12 amino acids. Per germline, CDR1 DFQATT and CDR2 SNEGSKA (reference sequence). V gave up 3 bases and J gave up 4 bases, with 7 bases separating them. J is TRBJ1-5 and V is TRBV20-1; D gene unclear. This TCR derives from a male donor with ankylosing spondylitis. The sample comprised blood, either unsorted or a sorted T cell fraction (not recorded which). The CDR3 is CSASVNNQPQHF. DNA of the CDR3: TGCAGTGCTAGCGTCAATAATCAGCCCCAGCATTTT.